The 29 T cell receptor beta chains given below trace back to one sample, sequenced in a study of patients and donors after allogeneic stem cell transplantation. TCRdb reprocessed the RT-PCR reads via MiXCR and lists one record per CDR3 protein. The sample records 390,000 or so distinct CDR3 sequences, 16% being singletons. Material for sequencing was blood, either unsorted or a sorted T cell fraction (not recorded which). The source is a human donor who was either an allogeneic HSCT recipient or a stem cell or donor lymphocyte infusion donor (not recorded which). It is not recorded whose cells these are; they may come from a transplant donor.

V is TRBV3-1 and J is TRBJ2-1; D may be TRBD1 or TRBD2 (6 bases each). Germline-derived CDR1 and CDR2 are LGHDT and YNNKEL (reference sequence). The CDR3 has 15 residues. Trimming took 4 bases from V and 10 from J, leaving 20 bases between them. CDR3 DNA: TGTGCCAGCAGCCCGCCCGTTGCCGGGGGCCCCGAGCAGTTCTTC. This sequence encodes CASSPPVAGGPEQFF.

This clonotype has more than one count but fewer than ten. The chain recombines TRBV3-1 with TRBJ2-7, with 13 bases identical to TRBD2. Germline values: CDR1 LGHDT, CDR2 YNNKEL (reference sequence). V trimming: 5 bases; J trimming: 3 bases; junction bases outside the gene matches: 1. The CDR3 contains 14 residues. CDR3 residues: CASSGLAGDYEQYF. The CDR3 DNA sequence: TGTGCCAGCAGCGGACTAGCGGGGGACTACGAGCAGTACTTC.

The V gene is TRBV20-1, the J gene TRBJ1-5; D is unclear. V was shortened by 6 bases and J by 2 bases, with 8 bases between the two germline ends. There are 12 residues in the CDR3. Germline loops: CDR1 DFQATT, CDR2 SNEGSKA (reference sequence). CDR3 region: CSALEGNQPQHF. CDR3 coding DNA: TGCAGTGCCCTCGAGGGCAATCAGCCCCAGCATTTT.

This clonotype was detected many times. The CDR3 is CASSRGGNQPQHF. Written as DNA, the CDR3 is TGTGCCAGCAGCCGAGGGGGCAATCAGCCCCAGCATTTT. The chain uses TRBV6-1 and TRBJ1-5, with D perhaps matching TRBD1 (5 bases). This CDR3 is 13 amino acids long. V was cut by 6 bases and J by 2 bases, with 8 bases left in between. CDR1 is MNHNS and CDR2 is SASEGT in the germline V gene.

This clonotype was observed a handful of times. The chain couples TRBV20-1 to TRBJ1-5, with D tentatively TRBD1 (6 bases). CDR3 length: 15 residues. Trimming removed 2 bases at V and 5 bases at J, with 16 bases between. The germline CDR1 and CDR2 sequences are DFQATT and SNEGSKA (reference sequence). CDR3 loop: CSARRLQGNDQPQHF. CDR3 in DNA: TGCAGTGCTAGACGTCTACAGGGAAACGATCAGCCCCAGCATTTT.

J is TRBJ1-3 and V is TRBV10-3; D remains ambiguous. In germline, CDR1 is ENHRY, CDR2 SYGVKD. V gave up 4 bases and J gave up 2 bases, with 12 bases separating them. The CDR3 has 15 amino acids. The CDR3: CAISASGRPGNTIYF. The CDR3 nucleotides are TGTGCCATCAGTGCATCCGGGAGACCTGGAAACACCATATATTTT.

The CDR3 DNA reads TGCAGTGCTAGAGCCGGCAGCCGCTCCAAAAACATTCAGTACTTC. Protein product: CSARAGSRSKNIQYF. The genes are TRBV20-1 and TRBJ2-4; D gene unclear. Germline V gene sequence: CDR1 DFQATT, CDR2 SNEGSKA (reference sequence). Trimming removed 1 base from V and 2 bases from J, with 12 bases in between. This CDR3 comprises 15 residues.

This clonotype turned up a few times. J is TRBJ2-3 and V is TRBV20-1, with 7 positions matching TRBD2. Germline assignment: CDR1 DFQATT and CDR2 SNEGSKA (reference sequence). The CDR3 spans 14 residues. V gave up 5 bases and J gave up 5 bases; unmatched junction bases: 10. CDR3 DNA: TGCAGTGCTCTACCCGGGGACTATTTAGATACGCAGTATTTT. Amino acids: CSALPGDYLDTQYF.

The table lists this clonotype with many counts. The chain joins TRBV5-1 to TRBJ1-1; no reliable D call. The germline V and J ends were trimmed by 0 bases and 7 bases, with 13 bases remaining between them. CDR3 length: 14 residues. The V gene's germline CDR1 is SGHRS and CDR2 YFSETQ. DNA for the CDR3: TGCGCCAGCAGCTTGGGACTACCGGGATTTGAAGCTTTCTTT. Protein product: CASSLGLPGFEAFF.

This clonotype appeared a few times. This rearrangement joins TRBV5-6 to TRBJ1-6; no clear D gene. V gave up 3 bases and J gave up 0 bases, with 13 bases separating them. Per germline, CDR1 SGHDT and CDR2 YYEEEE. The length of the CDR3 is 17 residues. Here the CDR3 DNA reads TGTGCCAGCAGCTGGGGAGATTCGAGCTCCTATAATTCACCCCTCCACTTT. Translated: CASSWGDSSSYNSPLHF.

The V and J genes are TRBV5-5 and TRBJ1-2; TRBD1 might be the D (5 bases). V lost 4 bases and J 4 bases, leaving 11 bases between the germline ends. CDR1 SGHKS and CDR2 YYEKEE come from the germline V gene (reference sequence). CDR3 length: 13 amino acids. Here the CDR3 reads CASSIQGSYGYTF. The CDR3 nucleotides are TGTGCCAGCAGCATCCAGGGAAGCTATGGCTACACCTTC.

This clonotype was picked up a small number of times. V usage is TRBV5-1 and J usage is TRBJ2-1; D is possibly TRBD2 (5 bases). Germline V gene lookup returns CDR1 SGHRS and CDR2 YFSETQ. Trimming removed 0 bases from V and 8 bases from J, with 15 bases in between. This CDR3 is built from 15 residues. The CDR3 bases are TGCGCCAGCAGCTTGGAGGAGTCCCTCGGGGATGAGCAGTTCTTC. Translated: CASSLEESLGDEQFF.

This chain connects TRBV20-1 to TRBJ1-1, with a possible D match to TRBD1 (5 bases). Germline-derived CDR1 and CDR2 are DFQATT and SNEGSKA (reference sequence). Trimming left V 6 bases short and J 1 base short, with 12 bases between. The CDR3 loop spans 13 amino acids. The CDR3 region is CSARGTPNTEAFF. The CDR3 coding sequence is TGCAGTGCACGAGGGACGCCGAACACTGAAGCTTTCTTT.

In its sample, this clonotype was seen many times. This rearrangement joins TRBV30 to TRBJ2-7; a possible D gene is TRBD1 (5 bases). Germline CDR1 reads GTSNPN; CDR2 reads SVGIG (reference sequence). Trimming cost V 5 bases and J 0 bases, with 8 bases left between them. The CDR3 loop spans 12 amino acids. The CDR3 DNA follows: TGTGCCTGGCTCAGGGACTCCTACGAGCAGTACTTC. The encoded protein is CAWLRDSYEQYF.

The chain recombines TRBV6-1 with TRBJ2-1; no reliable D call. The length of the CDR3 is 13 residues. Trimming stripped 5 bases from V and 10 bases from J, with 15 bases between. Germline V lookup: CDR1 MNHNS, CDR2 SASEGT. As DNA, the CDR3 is TGTGCCAGCAGTAGGGCCTTAACGGAGGAGCAGTTCTTC. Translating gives CASSRALTEEQFF.

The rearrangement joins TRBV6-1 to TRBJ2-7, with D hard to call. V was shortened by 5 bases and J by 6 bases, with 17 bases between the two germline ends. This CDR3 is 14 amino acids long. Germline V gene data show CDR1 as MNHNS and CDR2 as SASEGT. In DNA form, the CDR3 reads TGTGCCAGCAGTCCAGAGACCTACCGGGTCGAGCAGTACTTC. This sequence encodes CASSPETYRVEQYF.

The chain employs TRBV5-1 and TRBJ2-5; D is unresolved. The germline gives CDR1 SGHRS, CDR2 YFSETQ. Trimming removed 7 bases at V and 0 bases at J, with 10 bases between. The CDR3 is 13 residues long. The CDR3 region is CASARSYQETQYF. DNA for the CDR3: TGCGCCAGCGCCCGTTCATACCAAGAGACCCAGTACTTC.

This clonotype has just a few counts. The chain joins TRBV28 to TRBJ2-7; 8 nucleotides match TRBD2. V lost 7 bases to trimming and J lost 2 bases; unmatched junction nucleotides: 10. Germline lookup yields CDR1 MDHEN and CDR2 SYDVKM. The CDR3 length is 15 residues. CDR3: CASTPGRGRAYEQYF. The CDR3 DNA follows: TGTGCCAGCACCCCCGGGAGGGGTCGGGCCTACGAGCAGTACTTC.

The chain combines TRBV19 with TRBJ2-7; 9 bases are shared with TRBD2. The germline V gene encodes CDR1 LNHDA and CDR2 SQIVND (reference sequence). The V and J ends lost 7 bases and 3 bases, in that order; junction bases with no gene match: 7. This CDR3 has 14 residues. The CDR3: CASKRASGDYEQYF. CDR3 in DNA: TGTGCCAGTAAAAGGGCTAGCGGGGACTACGAGCAGTACTTC.

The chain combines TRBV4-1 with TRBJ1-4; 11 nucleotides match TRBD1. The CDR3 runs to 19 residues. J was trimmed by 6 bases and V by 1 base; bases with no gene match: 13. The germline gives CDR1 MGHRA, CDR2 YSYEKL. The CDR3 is CASSQGGSGQGDSDEKLFF. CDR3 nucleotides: TGCGCCAGCAGCCAAGGAGGATCGGGACAGGGGGACTCAGATGAAAAACTGTTTTTT.

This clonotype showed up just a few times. CDR3 region: CASSFNNQPQHF. The CDR3 DNA reads TGTGCCAGCAGCTTTAACAATCAGCCCCAGCATTTT. The chain combines TRBV5-6 with TRBJ1-5, with unresolved D. CDR1 is SGHDT and CDR2 is YYEEEE in the germline V gene. V lost 2 bases to trimming and J lost 3 bases, with 3 bases between them. The CDR3 has 12 amino acids. The full variable domain, rest sourced from reference TRBV5-6 and TRBJ1-5, is DAGVTQSPTHLIKTRGQQVTLRCSPKSGHDTVSWYQQALGQGPQFIFQYYEEEERQRGNFPDRFSGHQFPNYSSELNVNALLLGDSALYLCASSFNNQPQHFGDGTRLSIL.

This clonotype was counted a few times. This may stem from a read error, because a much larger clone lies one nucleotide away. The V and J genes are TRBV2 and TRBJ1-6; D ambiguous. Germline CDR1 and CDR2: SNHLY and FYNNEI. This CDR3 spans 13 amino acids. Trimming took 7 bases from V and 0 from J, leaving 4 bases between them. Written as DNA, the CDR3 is TGTGCCAGCAAGAGCTCCTATAATTCACCCCTCCACTTT. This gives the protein CASKSSYNSPLHF.

CDR3 loop: CATSSGETNTGELFF. CDR3 sequence (DNA): TGTGCCACCAGTTCAGGGGAGACGAACACCGGGGAGCTGTTTTTT. V and J are TRBV24-1 and TRBJ2-2; D possibly corresponds to TRBD1 (6 bases). The CDR3 extends over 15 amino acids. Trimming pared 6 bases from V and 0 bases from J, leaving 10 bases between. Germline V gene sequence: CDR1 KGHDR, CDR2 SFDVKD.

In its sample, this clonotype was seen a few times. As DNA, the CDR3 is TGTGCCAGCAGTTTACGGACGGGAGATGGGAATTCACCCCTCCACTTT. Protein product: CASSLRTGDGNSPLHF. This chain connects TRBV27 to TRBJ1-6; D ambiguous. V lost 2 bases and J lost 7, with 15 bases in between. This CDR3 has 16 residues. Germline-derived CDR1 and CDR2 are MNHEY and SMNVEV (reference sequence).

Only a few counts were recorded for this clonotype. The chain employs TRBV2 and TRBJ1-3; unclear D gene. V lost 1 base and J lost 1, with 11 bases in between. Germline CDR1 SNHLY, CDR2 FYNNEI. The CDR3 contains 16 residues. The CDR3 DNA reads TGTGCCAGCAGTGAAGAGGGCAGTCGTTCTGGAAACACCATATATTTT. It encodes CASSEEGSRSGNTIYF.

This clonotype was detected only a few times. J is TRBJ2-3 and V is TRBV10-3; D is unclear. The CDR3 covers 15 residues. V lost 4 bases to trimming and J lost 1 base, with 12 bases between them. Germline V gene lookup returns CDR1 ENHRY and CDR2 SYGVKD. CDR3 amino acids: CAISAKDRGTDTQYF. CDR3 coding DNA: TGTGCCATCAGTGCTAAGGACCGGGGCACAGATACGCAGTATTTT.

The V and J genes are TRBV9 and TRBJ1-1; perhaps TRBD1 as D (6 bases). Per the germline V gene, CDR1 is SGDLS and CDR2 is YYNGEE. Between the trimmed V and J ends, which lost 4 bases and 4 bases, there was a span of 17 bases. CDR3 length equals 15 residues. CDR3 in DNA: TGTGCCAGCAGCCCCCGACAAGGGGGGAGCACTGAAGCTTTCTTT. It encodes CASSPRQGGSTEAFF.

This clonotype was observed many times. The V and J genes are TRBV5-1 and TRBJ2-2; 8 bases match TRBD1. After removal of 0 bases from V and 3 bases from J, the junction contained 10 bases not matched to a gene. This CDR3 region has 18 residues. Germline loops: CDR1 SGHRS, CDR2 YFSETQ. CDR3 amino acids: CASSLVGRGPRDTGELFF. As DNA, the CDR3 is TGCGCCAGCAGCTTGGTAGGCAGGGGGCCACGGGACACCGGGGAGCTGTTTTTT.

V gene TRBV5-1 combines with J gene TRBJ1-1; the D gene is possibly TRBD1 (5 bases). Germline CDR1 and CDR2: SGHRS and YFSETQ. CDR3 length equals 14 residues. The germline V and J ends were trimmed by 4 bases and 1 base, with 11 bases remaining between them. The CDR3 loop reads CASSPGTKNTEAFF. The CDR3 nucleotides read TGCGCCAGCAGCCCCGGGACGAAGAACACTGAAGCTTTCTTT.